This record looks at one TCR beta chain sequence and its context. What it binds is unknown. The V and J ends lost 4 bases and 4 bases respectively, with 10 bases between them. The CDR3 spans 13 residues. Germline values: CDR1 MNHNS, CDR2 SASEGT. The source of the sample is a study of shared clonotypes between healthy human individuals. Study-wide background: The plates for each donor numbered three CD4 naive, three CD4 memory, two CD8 naive and one CD8 memory.

The authors divided CD4+ cells into CD45RA+ naive and CD45RA-negative memory subsets. Genomic DNA from each subset was divided evenly over several immunoSEQ plates. Only in-frame clones appear in the TCRdb table, and some are missing; sequencing was by immunoSEQ multiplex PCR. The sample holds 170,000 or so clones, around 63% seen once. Regarding the study as a whole: Among non-shared clonotypes, generation probabilities were lower than among those shared by all four donors.

The source of this sequence is a man aged 30-40 years in good health. Sample: memory CD4+ T cells sorted from blood. Subset denoted: CD45RA-negative fraction. The V and J genes are TRBV6-1 and TRBJ1-2; D uncertain. The CDR3 spells CASSVGILYGYTF. CDR3 DNA: TGTGCCAGCAGTGTTGGGATTCTCTATGGCTACACCTTC.